A selection of T cell receptor beta chains follows, all from one sample in a study of OX40 agonist ivuxolimab in advanced cancers. Libraries were prepared by immunoSEQ multiplex PCR; TCRdb keeps only in-frame clonotypes and omits some of them. The sample holds roughly 100,000 clones, about 96% seen once. The sample was CD4+ or CD8+ T cells sorted from blood, taken in a trial of the OX40 agonist ivuxolimab. These TCRs come from an adult with an advanced solid tumor such as melanoma, head and neck, liver or kidney cancer. Each CDR3 is given with its conserved first and last residue. A D gene is named only where the DNA matches it firmly. Rows give clone size only sometimes, using once, few, many, or a class for an expanded clone.

j_gene,v_gene,abundance,d_gene,CDR3nt,CDR3aa
TRBJ2-1,TRBV28,-,-,TGTGCCAGCAGTTTACGGGGGAGGAACGATGAGCAGTTCTTC,CASSLRGRNDEQFF
TRBJ1-2,TRBV27,-,TRBD1,TGTGCCAGCAGTTTATCCGGGACAGGGGGCTCTGGCTACACCTTC,CASSLSGTGGSGYTF
TRBJ2-3,TRBV29-1,-,-,TGCAGCGACTACGGTCGCACAGATACGCAGTATTTT,CSDYGRTDTQYF
TRBJ2-7,TRBV5-1,once,TRBD1,TGCGCCAGCAGCTGGGACAGATCCTACGAGCAGTACTTC,CASSWDRSYEQYF
TRBJ1-3,TRBV6-6,-,-,TGTGCCAGCAGTAGACCTGTGGGGGCGCAAAACACCATATATTTT,CASSRPVGAQNTIYF
TRBJ2-5,TRBV4-1,-,TRBD1,TGCGCCAGCAGCCAAGATTACAGACAGGGGGGGGAGACCCAGTACTTC,CASSQDYRQGGETQYF
TRBJ2-7,TRBV5-1,-,-,TGCGCCAGCAGCCCCTACGGACCCTCTACCTACGAGCAGTACTTC,CASSPYGPSTYEQYF
TRBJ1-4,TRBV2,-,TRBD1,TGTGCCAGCAGTGATTGGAGTGGAATGGGACAGGGGGTAGCTAATGAAAAACTGTTTTTT,CASSDWSGMGQGVANEKLFF
TRBJ2-1,TRBV9,-,TRBD2,TGTGCCAGCAGCGTAGGTTCCGGGAGGACCTACAATGAGCAGTTCTTC,CASSVGSGRTYNEQFF
TRBJ2-3,TRBV4-2,-,-,TGTGCCAGCAGCCAAGATGCAATCCGGGTTAATCGCACAGATACGCAGTATTTT,CASSQDAIRVNRTDTQYF
TRBJ2-3,TRBV11-1,once,-,TGTGCCAGCAGCTTAGGGGCAGTTGGCACAGATACGCAGTATTTT,CASSLGAVGTDTQYF
TRBJ2-7,TRBV4-1,-,-,TGCGCCAGCAGCCTGGAGGGGCCCTACGAGCAGTACTTC,CASSLEGPYEQYF
TRBJ2-7,TRBV5-1,-,-,TGCGCCAGCAGCGCTGGGGACATCTCCTACGAGCAGTACTTC,CASSAGDISYEQYF
TRBJ1-2,TRBV27,-,-,TGTGCCAGCAGTTCGGACAGCTTGGAGGGCTACACCTTC,CASSSDSLEGYTF
TRBJ2-5,TRBV7-8,once,-,TGTGCCAGCAGCGCAGTGGTCACAGGGAAGCGAGAGACCCAGTACTTC,CASSAVVTGKRETQYF
TRBJ2-5,TRBV7-9,once,-,TGTGCCAGCAGCTTTGTAGGCGGAGAGACCCAGTACTTC,CASSFVGGETQYF
TRBJ2-5,TRBV4-3,-,TRBD2,TGCGCCAGCAGCCAAGACGGCGGGGGACAAGAGACCCAGTACTTC,CASSQDGGGQETQYF
TRBJ2-5,TRBV11-2,-,-,TGTGCCAGCAGCTTAGAACAAGAGACCCAGTACTTC,CASSLEQETQYF
TRBJ2-7,TRBV7-6,-,-,TGTGCCAGCAGCTTAGACGGCAGGGGTGGCGAGCAGTACTTC,CASSLDGRGGEQYF
TRBJ1-6,TRBV28,-,-,TGTGCCAGCAGCATACAAGTAATCAATTCACCCCTCCACTTT,CASSIQVINSPLHF
TRBJ2-1,TRBV5-8,-,-,TGTGCCAGCGCCCCCCAGTTCTTC,CASAPQFF
TRBJ1-1,TRBV4-1,-,TRBD1,TGCGCCAGCAGCCATTGGGGGACAGGGTCGACCGAAGCTTTCTTT,CASSHWGTGSTEAFF